Below, 14 T cell receptor beta chains from the same sample are listed, as sequenced in a study of blood T cell repertoires in COVID-19. Only in-frame clones appear in the TCRdb table, and some are missing; sequencing was by immunoSEQ multiplex PCR. The repertoire holds more than 45,000 clones, with approximately 86% as singletons. The sample consisted of peripheral blood. These receptors all stem from a man older than 75 in a cohort sampled during active COVID-19.

The chain couples TRBV30 to TRBJ2-3, with D unclear. CDR3 length equals 11 residues. V lost 2 bases to trimming and J lost 5 bases, with 5 bases between them. CDR1 is GTSNPN, CDR2 SVGIG, per germline (reference sequence). In nucleotides, the CDR3 is TGTGCCTGGAGTTTTATAGATACGCAGTATTTT. It encodes CAWSFIDTQYF.

This sequence joins TRBV6-1 and TRBJ1-4; 10 nucleotides line up with TRBD1. CDR3 length: 15 amino acids. V dropped 3 bases and J dropped 7; count of bases not matched to a gene: 5. The germline V gene has CDR1 MNHNS and CDR2 SASEGT. For the CDR3, the DNA is TGTGCCAGCAGTGAGGGACAGGGGAATAGTGAAAAACTGTTTTTT. It specifies CASSEGQGNSEKLFF.

The chain couples TRBV7-9 to TRBJ2-7; the match to TRBD1 covers 8 bases. The CDR3 consists of 15 residues. V lost 5 bases, J lost 5 bases, and 11 bases stayed unmatched. Germline V gives CDR1 SEHNR, CDR2 FQNEAQ (reference sequence). This chain's CDR3 is CASSPKDRVGNEQYF. The CDR3 region has the DNA TGTGCCAGCAGCCCAAAGGACAGGGTAGGTAACGAGCAGTACTTC.

The V call is TRBV3-1 (or the pseudogene TRBV3-2), the J call TRBJ2-2; TRBD2 matches at 12 bases. CDR1 and CDR2 (germline): LGHDT, YNNKEL (reference sequence). Trimming removed 4 bases from V and 2 bases from J; junction bases left unmatched: 2. This CDR3 is built from 16 residues. The CDR3 coding sequence is TGTGCCAGCAGCCTGACTAGCGGGGGCAACACCGGGGAGCTGTTTTTT. It yields the protein CASSLTSGGNTGELFF.

V is TRBV2 and J is TRBJ1-2, with D perhaps matching TRBD1 (5 bases). Trimming stripped 4 bases from V and 4 bases from J, with 16 bases between. Germline CDR1 reads SNHLY; CDR2 reads FYNNEI. This CDR3 contains 15 residues. DNA of the CDR3: TGTGCCAGCAGTGCCACTCAGGGCGTAATCTATGGCTACACCTTC. This translates into CASSATQGVIYGYTF.

The V and J genes are TRBV4-2 and TRBJ1-6, with 7 bases lining up with TRBD1. This CDR3 contains 16 residues. Germline values: CDR1 LGHNA, CDR2 YNFKEQ. J gave up 7 bases and V 0 bases, and 6 bases lay outside the gene matches. DNA of the CDR3: TGTGCCAGCAGCCAAGATGAGACAGGGAGAAATTCACCCCTCCACTTT. This translates into CASSQDETGRNSPLHF.

This chain links TRBV5-1 with TRBJ2-5, with D unclear. The CDR3 covers 14 residues. Germline lookup yields CDR1 SGHRS and CDR2 YFSETQ. The V end was cut by 0 bases, the J end by 4 bases, with 10 bases between. CDR3 sequence: CASSLAGSRETQYF. The CDR3 DNA is TGCGCCAGCAGCTTGGCCGGGTCCCGAGAGACCCAGTACTTC.

The genes are TRBV5-5 and TRBJ2-7, with 7 bases aligning to TRBD1. CDR1 is SGHKS, CDR2 YYEKEE, per germline (reference sequence). V was pared by 4 bases and J by 3 bases, with 4 bases of the junction left unmatched. This CDR3 region has 13 residues. In DNA form, the CDR3 reads TGTGCCAGCAGCCCGGGACAGTACTACGAGCAGTACTTC. Translation gives CASSPGQYYEQYF.

The DNA for the CDR3 is TGTGCCAGCAGTTATGGCCGACCGGGTGAAAACACCATATATTTT. Translated, it gives CASSYGRPGENTIYF. This chain connects TRBV6-5 to TRBJ1-3; D not certain. The V gene lost 3 bases and the J gene lost 6 bases, with 15 bases spanning the gap. The CDR3 has 15 residues. Looked up from germline, CDR1 is MNHEY and CDR2 is SVGAGI.

V is TRBV24-1 and J is TRBJ2-3; 10 bases are shared with TRBD2. The V and J ends lost 3 bases and 7 bases, in that order; junction bases with no gene match: 9. CDR1 is KGHDR, CDR2 SFDVKD, per germline. The CDR3 is 16 amino acids. CDR3 DNA: TGTGCCACCAGTGATCAAACTAGCGGGGCACTATATACGCAGTATTTT. Its translation is CATSDQTSGALYTQYF.

This clone appeared once. V usage is TRBV5-1 and J usage is TRBJ2-1; no firm D call. The V and J ends lost 1 base and 9 bases respectively, with 11 bases between them. Germline loops: CDR1 SGHRS, CDR2 YFSETQ. The CDR3 loop spans 13 amino acids. The CDR3 protein is CASSLFPVSEQFF. CDR3 DNA: TGCGCCAGCAGCTTGTTTCCGGTATCTGAGCAGTTCTTC.

V is TRBV9 and J is TRBJ1-6, with D unclear. The CDR3 runs 13 residues. Germline CDR1 and CDR2: SGDLS and YYNGEE. Trimming removed 0 bases from V and 7 bases from J, with 5 bases in between. The CDR3: CASSVERNSPLHF. CDR3 nucleotide sequence: TGTGCCAGCAGCGTAGAGAGAAATTCACCCCTCCACTTT. Combining the CDR3 with reference TRBV9 and TRBJ1-6 gives the whole variable domain DSGVTQTPKHLITATGQRVTLRCSPRSGDLSVYWYQQSLDQGLQFLIQYYNGEERAKGNILERFSAQQFPDLHSELNLSSLELGDSALYFCASSVERNSPLHFGNGTRLTVT.

The gene calls are TRBV18 and TRBJ2-5, with a tentative D call TRBD2 (6 bases). Between the trimmed V and J ends, which lost 3 bases and 1 base, there was a span of 15 bases. CDR3 length: 16 residues. CDR1 and CDR2 from the germline V gene are KGHSH and LQKENI. CDR3 region: CASSPTRASGQETQYF. Here the CDR3 DNA reads TGTGCCAGCTCACCGACTAGGGCGAGCGGCCAAGAGACCCAGTACTTC.

The chain has TRBV5-6 and TRBJ1-1; TRBD1 is a possible D gene (5 bases). Germline values: CDR1 SGHDT, CDR2 YYEEEE. The CDR3 totals 15 residues. The V end was cut by 5 bases, the J end by 0 bases, with 14 bases between. CDR3 nucleotide sequence: TGTGCCAGCAGAACCTTTGACAGCATGAACACTGAAGCTTTCTTT. This sequence encodes CASRTFDSMNTEAFF.